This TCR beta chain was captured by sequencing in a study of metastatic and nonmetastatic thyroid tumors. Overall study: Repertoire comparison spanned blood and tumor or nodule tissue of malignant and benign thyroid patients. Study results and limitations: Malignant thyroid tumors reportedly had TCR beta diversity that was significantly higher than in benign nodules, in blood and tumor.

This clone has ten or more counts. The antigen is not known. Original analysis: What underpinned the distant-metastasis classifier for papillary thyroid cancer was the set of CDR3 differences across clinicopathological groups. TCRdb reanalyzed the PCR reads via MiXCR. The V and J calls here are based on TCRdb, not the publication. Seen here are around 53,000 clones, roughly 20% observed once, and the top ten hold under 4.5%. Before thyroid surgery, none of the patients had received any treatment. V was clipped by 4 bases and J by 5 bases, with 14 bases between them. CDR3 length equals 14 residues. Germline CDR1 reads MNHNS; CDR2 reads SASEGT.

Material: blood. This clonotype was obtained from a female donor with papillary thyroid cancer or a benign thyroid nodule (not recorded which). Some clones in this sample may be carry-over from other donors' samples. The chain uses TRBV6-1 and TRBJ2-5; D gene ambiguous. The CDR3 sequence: CASSGQVYGETQYF. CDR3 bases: TGTGCCAGCAGTGGGCAGGTATATGGGGAGACCCAGTACTTC.